What follows is one T cell receptor (beta chain) and its context. In Cohort 3, a recovered donor had either two negative PCRs, clearance, or symptom resolution. These data originate in a study of blood T cell repertoires in COVID-19. At the level of the study: Researchers got acute and convalescent COVID-19 samples from the United States, Italy and Spain.

Generated by immunoSEQ multiplex PCR, the TCRdb table keeps only in-frame clones and is missing some. This sample has some 150,000 clones; 75% to 90% occur once, and the top ten carry around 4.5%. This CDR3 has 15 residues. J lost 9 bases, V lost 3 bases, and 7 bases had no gene match. Germline assignment: CDR1 SGHAT and CDR2 FQNNGV. The receptor was isolated from a man aged 45 to 65 who had recovered from COVID-19. The chain links TRBV11-2 to TRBJ1-6; 8 bases are shared with TRBD1. Input material: PBMCs or T cells enriched from blood (not recorded which). CDR3 sequence reads: CASSFNTGGISPLHF. In DNA, the CDR3 is TGTGCCAGCAGCTTTAATACAGGGGGAATTTCACCCCTCCACTTT.